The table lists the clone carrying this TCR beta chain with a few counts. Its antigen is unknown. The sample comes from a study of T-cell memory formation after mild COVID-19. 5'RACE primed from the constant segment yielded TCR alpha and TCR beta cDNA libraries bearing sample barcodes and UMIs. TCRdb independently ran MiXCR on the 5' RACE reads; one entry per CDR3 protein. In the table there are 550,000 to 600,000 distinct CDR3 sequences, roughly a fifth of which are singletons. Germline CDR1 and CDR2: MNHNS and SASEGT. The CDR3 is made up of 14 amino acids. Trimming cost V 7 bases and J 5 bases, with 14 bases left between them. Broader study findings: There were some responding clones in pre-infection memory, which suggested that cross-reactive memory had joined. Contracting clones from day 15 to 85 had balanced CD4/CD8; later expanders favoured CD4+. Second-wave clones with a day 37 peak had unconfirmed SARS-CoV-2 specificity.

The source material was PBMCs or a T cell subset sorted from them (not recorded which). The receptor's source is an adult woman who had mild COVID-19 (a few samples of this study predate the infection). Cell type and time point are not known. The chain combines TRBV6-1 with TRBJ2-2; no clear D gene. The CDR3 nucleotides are TGTGCCAGCAAGGCCGCACCTGCGACCGGGGAGCTGTTTTTT. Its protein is CASKAAPATGELFF.